This TCR beta chain is from a study of low-dose radiotherapy and immunotherapy resistance in tumors. The wider study: A total of 13 Gy over 26 weeks was given to Cohort 2 as 1 Gy per fraction every two weeks.

This clonotype was counted many times. Specified time point: before trial treatment. TRAV- and TRBV-specific primers, spanning alpha and beta chains, primed first-strand cDNA. Using a constant-region primer together with a V-primer adapter, TCRs were subjected to roughly 20 PCR cycles of amplification. TCRdb fed the reads into MiXCR, producing one record per CDR3 protein. The sample yields roughly 76,000 distinct CDR3 sequences, 15% to 20% seen once. The CDR3 spans 15 residues. Per germline, CDR1 SGHTA and CDR2 FQGTGA. Losses at the gene ends were 4 bases for V and 2 bases for J; bases not matched to a gene: 5.

The starting material was PBMCs, obtained before treatment. The chain is built from TRBV7-3 and TRBJ2-1, with 7 bases aligning to TRBD2. The TCR comes from a male donor with prostate cancer. CDR3 coding DNA: TGTGCCAGCAGCTCCAGCGGGGCAACCTACAATGAGCAGTTCTTC. It translates to CASSSSGATYNEQFF.